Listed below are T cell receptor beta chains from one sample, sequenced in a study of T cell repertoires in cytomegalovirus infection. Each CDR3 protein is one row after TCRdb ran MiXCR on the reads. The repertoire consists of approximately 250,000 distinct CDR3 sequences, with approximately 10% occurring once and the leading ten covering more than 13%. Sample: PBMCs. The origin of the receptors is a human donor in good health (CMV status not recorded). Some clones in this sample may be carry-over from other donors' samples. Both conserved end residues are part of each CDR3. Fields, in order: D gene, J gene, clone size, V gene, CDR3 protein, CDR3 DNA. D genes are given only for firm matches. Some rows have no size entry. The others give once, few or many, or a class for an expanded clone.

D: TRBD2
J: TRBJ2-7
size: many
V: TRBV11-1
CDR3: CASSLTSGGYEQYF
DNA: TGTGCCAGCAGCTTAACTAGCGGGGGCTACGAGCAGTACTTC

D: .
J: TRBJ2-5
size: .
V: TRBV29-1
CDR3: CSVEDWSRIQETQYF
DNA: TGCAGCGTTGAAGATTGGAGCAGGATCCAAGAGACCCAGTACTTC

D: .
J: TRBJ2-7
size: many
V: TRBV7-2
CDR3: CASSLSSREQYF
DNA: TGTGCCAGCAGCTTGTCCTCGAGGGAGCAGTACTTC

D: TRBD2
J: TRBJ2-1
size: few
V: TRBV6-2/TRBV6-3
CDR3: CASSYGTSGNNEQFF
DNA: TGTGCCAGCAGTTACGGGACTAGCGGGAACAATGAGCAGTTCTTC

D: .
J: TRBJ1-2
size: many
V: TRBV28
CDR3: CASSPPRGYGYTF
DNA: TGTGCCAGCAGTCCACCCAGGGGCTATGGCTACACCTTC

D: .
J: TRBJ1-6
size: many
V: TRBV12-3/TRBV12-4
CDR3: CASSFDSGRSPLHF
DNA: TGTGCCAGCAGTTTTGACAGCGGGAGATCACCCCTCCACTTT

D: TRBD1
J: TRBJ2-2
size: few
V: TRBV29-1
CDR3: CSVGTGNHGELFF
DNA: TGCAGCGTTGGGACAGGGAACCACGGGGAGCTGTTTTTT

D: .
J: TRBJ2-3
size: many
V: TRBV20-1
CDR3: CSAAKDVSTDTQYF
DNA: TGCAGTGCCGCAAAGGACGTTAGCACAGATACGCAGTATTTT

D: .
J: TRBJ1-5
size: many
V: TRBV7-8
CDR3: CASSLANYLNQPQHF
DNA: TGTGCCAGCAGCTTAGCGAACTATCTCAATCAGCCCCAGCATTTT

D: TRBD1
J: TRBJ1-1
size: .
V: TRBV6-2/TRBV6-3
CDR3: CASSHGTVEAFF
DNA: TGTGCCAGCAGCCACGGGACAGTTGAAGCTTTCTTT

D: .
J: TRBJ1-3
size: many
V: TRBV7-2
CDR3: CASSSSGTGNTIYF
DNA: TGTGCCAGCAGTTCCTCCGGGACAGGAAACACCATATATTTT

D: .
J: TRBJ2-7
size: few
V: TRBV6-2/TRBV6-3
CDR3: CASSKGHGYEQYF
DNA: TGTGCCAGCAGTAAGGGACACGGATACGAGCAGTACTTC

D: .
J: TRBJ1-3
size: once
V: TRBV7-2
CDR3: CASSRIGGSGNTIYF
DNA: TGTGCCAGCAGCCGTATAGGGGGCTCTGGAAACACCATATATTTT

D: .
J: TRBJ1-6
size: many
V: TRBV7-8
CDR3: CASSLETRNSPLHF
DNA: TGTGCCAGCAGCTTAGAAACGCGGAATTCACCCCTCCACTTT

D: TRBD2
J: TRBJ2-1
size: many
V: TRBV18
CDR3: CASSPPGTSVSNEQFF
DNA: TGTGCCAGCTCACCACCTGGGACTAGCGTTAGTAATGAGCAGTTCTTC

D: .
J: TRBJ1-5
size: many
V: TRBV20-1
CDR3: CSARGPPSGLNQPQHF
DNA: TGCAGTGCTAGAGGCCCACCGTCGGGACTCAATCAGCCCCAGCATTTT

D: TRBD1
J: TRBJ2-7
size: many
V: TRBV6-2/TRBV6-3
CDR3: CASSSPGQGFYEQYF
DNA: TGTGCCAGCAGTTCCCCGGGACAGGGGTTCTACGAGCAGTACTTC

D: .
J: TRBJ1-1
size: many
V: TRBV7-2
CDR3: CASTLGRVMNTEAFF
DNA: TGTGCCAGCACCCTAGGGAGAGTTATGAACACTGAAGCTTTCTTT

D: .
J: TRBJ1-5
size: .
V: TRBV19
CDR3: CASSMTGNRPQHF
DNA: TGTGCCAGTAGTATGACAGGAAATCGGCCCCAGCATTTT

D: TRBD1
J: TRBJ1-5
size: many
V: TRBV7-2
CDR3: CASSSGTGASRNQPQHF
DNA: TGTGCCAGCAGCTCCGGGACAGGGGCGAGTCGCAATCAGCCCCAGCATTTT

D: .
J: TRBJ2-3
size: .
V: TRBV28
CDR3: CASSSSGAFAFTDTQYF
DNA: TGTGCCAGCAGTTCCTCTGGGGCTTTCGCCTTCACAGATACGCAGTATTTT

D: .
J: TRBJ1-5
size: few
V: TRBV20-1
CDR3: CSATRTADSNQPQHF
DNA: TGCAGTGCTACCCGGACAGCAGATAGCAATCAGCCCCAGCATTTT

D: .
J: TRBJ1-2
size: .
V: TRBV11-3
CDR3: CASSPLGGRGYGYTF
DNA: TGTGCCAGCAGCCCACTAGGGGGGCGTGGGTATGGCTACACCTTC

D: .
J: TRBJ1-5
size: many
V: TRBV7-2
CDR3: CASRGAGHQPQHF
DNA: TGTGCCAGCAGGGGGGCAGGGCATCAGCCCCAGCATTTT

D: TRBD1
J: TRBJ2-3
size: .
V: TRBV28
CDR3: CAASGSGGRTDTQYF
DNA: TGTGCCGCGTCCGGTTCAGGGGGTCGCACAGATACGCAGTATTTT

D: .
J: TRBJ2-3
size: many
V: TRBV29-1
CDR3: CSVGRGGTDTQYF
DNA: TGCAGCGTTGGGAGGGGCGGCACAGATACGCAGTATTTT

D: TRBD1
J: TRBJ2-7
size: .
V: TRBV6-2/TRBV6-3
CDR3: CASTFRDRVDEQYF
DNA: TGTGCCAGCACCTTTCGGGACAGGGTAGACGAGCAGTACTTC

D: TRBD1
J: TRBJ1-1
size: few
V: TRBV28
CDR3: CASSGGLGLGYAEAFF
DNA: TGTGCCAGTTCAGGGGGCTTAGGACTAGGGTACGCTGAAGCTTTCTTT

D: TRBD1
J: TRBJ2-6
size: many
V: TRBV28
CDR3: CASSGRGRLGGANVLTF
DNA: TGTGCCAGCTCCGGTAGGGGGCGCTTGGGGGGGGCCAACGTCCTGACTTTC

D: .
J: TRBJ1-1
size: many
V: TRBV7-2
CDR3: CASSFPLQLAFF
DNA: TGTGCCAGCAGCTTCCCTTTGCAGTTGGCTTTCTTT

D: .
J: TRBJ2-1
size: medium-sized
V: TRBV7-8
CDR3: CASGLLAAHYNEQFF
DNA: TGTGCCAGCGGACTATTGGCGGCCCACTACAATGAGCAGTTCTTC

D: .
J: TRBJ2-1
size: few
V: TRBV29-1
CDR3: CSVVGSHEQFF
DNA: TGCAGCGTTGTAGGGTCTCATGAGCAGTTCTTC

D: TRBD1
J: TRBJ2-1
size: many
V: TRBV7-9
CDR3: CASSLPGGENNEQFF
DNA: TGTGCCAGCAGCTTACCAGGGGGCGAGAACAATGAGCAGTTCTTC